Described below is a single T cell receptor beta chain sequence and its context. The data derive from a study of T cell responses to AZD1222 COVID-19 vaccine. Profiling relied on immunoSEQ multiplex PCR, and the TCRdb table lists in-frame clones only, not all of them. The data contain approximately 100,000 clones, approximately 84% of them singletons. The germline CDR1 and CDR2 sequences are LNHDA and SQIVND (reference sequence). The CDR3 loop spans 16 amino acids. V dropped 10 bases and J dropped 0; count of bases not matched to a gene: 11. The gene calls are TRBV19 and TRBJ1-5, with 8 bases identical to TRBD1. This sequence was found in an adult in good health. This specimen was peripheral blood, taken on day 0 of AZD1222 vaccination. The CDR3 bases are TGTGCCACTCAATCCGGGACAGGCAATAGCAATCAGCCCCAGCATTTT. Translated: CATQSGTGNSNQPQHF.